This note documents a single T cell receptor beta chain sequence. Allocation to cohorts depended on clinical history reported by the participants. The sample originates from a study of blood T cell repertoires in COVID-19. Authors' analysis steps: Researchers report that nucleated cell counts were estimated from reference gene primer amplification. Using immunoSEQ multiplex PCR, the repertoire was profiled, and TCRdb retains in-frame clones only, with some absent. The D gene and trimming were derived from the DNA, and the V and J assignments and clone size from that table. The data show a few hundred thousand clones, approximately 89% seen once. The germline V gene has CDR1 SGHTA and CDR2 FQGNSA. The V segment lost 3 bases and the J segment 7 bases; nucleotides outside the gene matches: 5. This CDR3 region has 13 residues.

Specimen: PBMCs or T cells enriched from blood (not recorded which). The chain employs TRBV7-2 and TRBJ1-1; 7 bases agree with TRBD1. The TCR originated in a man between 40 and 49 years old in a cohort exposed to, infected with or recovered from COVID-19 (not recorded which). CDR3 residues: CASSFRQGIEAFF. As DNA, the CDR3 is TGTGCCAGCAGCTTTCGACAGGGAATTGAAGCTTTCTTT.